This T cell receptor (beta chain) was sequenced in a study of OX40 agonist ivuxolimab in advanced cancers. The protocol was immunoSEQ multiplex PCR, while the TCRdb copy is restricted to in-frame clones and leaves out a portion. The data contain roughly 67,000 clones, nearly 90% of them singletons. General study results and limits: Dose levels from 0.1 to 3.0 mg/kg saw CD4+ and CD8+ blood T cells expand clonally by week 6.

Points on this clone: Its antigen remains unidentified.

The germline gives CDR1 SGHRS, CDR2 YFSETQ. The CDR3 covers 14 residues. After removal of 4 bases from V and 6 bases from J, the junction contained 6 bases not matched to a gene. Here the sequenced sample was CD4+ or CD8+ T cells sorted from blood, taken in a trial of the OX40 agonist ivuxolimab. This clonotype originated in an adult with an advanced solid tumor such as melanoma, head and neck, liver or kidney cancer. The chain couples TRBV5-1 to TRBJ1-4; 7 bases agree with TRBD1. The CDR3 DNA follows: TGCGCCAGCAGCCCAGGGGGTGCGGATGAAAAACTGTTTTTT. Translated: CASSPGGADEKLFF.